The 21 T cell receptor beta chains given below trace back to one sample, sequenced in a study of post-analysis software for immune sequencing data. Study results and caveats: The five TRBV segments detected at higher frequency in patients than in controls included TRBV5-6, TRBV5-1 and TRBV20-1.

Tagging with unique molecular identifiers was a feature of the TCR beta cDNA libraries. TCRdb recomputed calls from the PCR reads with MiXCR, one row per CDR3 protein. The sample consists of about 540,000 distinct CDR3 sequences, around a third of them appearing once. The antigens these receptors bind are not known. The specimen was blood. The source is a girl between 2 and 17 years old with multiple sclerosis.

CDR3 bases: TGTGCCAGCAGCTTAGAAAGACTAGCGGGTGCGAAAGAGACCCAGTACTTC. This gives the protein CASSLERLAGAKETQYF. The V and J genes are TRBV7-8 and TRBJ2-7; TRBD2 matches at 10 bases. The end of the DNA is better explained by TRBJ2-5, so the J call may be wrong. This CDR3 has 17 amino acids. CDR1 and CDR2 (germline): SGHVS, FQNEAQ.

Only one count was recorded for this clonotype. The rearrangement links TRBV29-1 to TRBJ2-5; 8 positions agree with TRBD2. This CDR3 region has 15 residues. From germline, CDR1 is SQVTM and CDR2 ANQGSEA. Trimming cost V 4 bases and J 1 base; bases outside gene matches: 8. The CDR3 spells CSVVVGSGGQETQYF. The CDR3 DNA reads as TGCAGCGTTGTCGTGGGGAGCGGGGGCCAAGAGACCCAGTACTTC.

Regarding this clonotype: The junction departs from germline at one end; a sequencing error may be responsible. V and J are TRBV7-8 and TRBJ2-6; TRBD1 matches 8 bases. CDR1 and CDR2 from the germline V gene are SGHVS and FQNEAQ. The CDR3 consists of 17 residues. The CDR3 DNA follows: TGTGCCAGCAGCTTAGTATCAGGGGGCTCTAGGGCCAACGTCCTGACTTTC. Encoded protein: CASSLVSGGSRANVLTF.

This chain links TRBV5-1 with TRBJ2-5, with 7 bases matching TRBD1. CDR3 length: 14 amino acids. With V trimmed by 3 bases and J by 4 bases, 6 bases remained unmatched. Germline assignment: CDR1 SGHRS and CDR2 YFSETQ. The CDR3: CASSSVGGRETQYF. The CDR3 bases are TGCGCCAGCAGCTCGGTAGGGGGCAGAGAGACCCAGTACTTC.

The rearrangement joins TRBV20-1 to TRBJ2-5, with D possibly matching TRBD2 (6 bases). Per germline, CDR1 DFQATT and CDR2 SNEGSKA (reference sequence). V was pared by 1 base and J by 0 bases, with 12 bases between. The CDR3 extends over 15 amino acids. The DNA of the CDR3 is TGCAGTGCTAGAGGATACGGGGACTACCAAGAGACCCAGTACTTC. It yields the protein CSARGYGDYQETQYF.

The gene calls are TRBV29-1 and TRBJ2-2; D gene ambiguous. V lost 0 bases, J lost 7 bases, and 9 bases lay in between. From germline, CDR1 is SQVTM and CDR2 ANQGSEA. The CDR3 has 13 residues. CDR3 sequence: CSVEDRVDGELFF. Written as DNA, the CDR3 is TGCAGCGTTGAAGATCGGGTCGACGGGGAGCTGTTTTTT.

The genes are TRBV18 and TRBJ1-1; TRBD1 might be the D (5 bases). Trimming took 1 base from V and 4 from J, leaving 13 bases between them. This CDR3 spans 15 amino acids. The germline V gene encodes CDR1 KGHSH and CDR2 LQKENI. In DNA form, the CDR3 reads TGTGCCAGCTCACCACGGCAGGGAACATTCACTGAAGCTTTCTTT. This sequence encodes CASSPRQGTFTEAFF.

The V and J genes are TRBV4-1 and TRBJ2-7; 7 bases are a match to TRBD1. J gave up 2 bases and V 1 base, and 11 bases lay outside the gene matches. Germline V lookup: CDR1 MGHRA, CDR2 YSYEKL. This CDR3 contains 17 residues. CDR3 sequence reads: CASSQGSGQAQTYEQYF. CDR3 nucleotide sequence: TGCGCCAGCAGCCAAGGTAGTGGACAGGCCCAAACCTACGAGCAGTACTTC.

The J gene is TRBJ2-5, the V gene TRBV11-2; 7 bases align to TRBD1. Germline-derived CDR1 and CDR2 are SGHAT and FQNNGV. J lost 1 base, V lost 9 bases, and 11 bases had no gene match. The CDR3 has 15 residues. CDR3 loop: CASSPQGQRQETQYF. The CDR3 DNA sequence: TGTGCCAGTAGCCCCCAGGGACAGCGCCAAGAGACCCAGTACTTC.

This clonotype turned up a few times. The V and J genes are TRBV20-1 and TRBJ2-1; the match to TRBD1 covers 9 bases. J was trimmed by 4 bases and V by 4 bases; bases with no gene match: 2. This CDR3 is 13 amino acids long. Per the germline V gene, CDR1 is DFQATT and CDR2 is SNEGSKA (reference sequence). CDR3 bases: TGCAGTGCTACGGGACAGGGTTACAATGAGCAGTTCTTC. Its protein product is CSATGQGYNEQFF.

The chain couples TRBV27 to TRBJ1-2, with TRBD1 identical over 10 bases. With 6 bases clipped from V and 1 base from J, the junction kept 5 bases outside the gene matches. Germline loops: CDR1 MNHEY, CDR2 SMNVEV (reference sequence). CDR3 length equals 15 residues. The CDR3 bases are TGTGCCAGCAGGGACAGGGGGGGGATTAACTATGGCTACACCTTC. Amino acids: CASRDRGGINYGYTF.

J is TRBJ2-3 and V is TRBV29-1; D may be TRBD1 (5 bases). This CDR3 region has 14 residues. CDR1 SQVTM and CDR2 ANQGSEA come from the germline V gene. V was pared by 6 bases and J by 0 bases, with 13 bases between. The CDR3: CSVGRRLSTDTQYF. The CDR3 DNA follows: TGCAGCGTGGGGCGACGGTTAAGCACAGATACGCAGTATTTT.

This chain's CDR3 is CASSQVGRGNTEAFF. The CDR3 bases are TGCGCCAGCAGCCAAGTCGGTCGGGGGAACACTGAAGCTTTCTTT. The rearrangement uses TRBV4-1 and TRBJ1-1, with D uncertain. The CDR3 loop spans 15 amino acids. V lost 1 base, J lost 1 base, and 10 bases lay in between. Germline CDR1 reads MGHRA; CDR2 reads YSYEKL.

The V call is TRBV9, the J call TRBJ2-1, with 8 bases aligning to TRBD2. V was clipped by 4 bases and J by 5 bases; unmatched bases: 14. Per the germline V gene, CDR1 is SGDLS and CDR2 is YYNGEE. This CDR3 contains 17 residues. The CDR3 region is CASSHKGRGGWDNEQFF. CDR3 in DNA: TGTGCCAGCAGCCACAAGGGCCGGGGGGGCTGGGACAATGAGCAGTTCTTC.

This chain uses TRBV28 with TRBJ1-1; no clear D gene. Germline CDR1 and CDR2: MDHEN and SYDVKM. The CDR3 sequence is 14 residues long. The ends were cut back, 2 bases at V and 3 bases at J, with 10 bases in the middle. CDR3 bases: TGTGCCAGCAGTTTAGGGGTGGGGTACACTGAAGCTTTCTTT. The encoded protein is CASSLGVGYTEAFF.

This clonotype occurred a few times. V gene TRBV6-5 combines with J gene TRBJ1-6; maybe TRBD1 (6 bases). V shed 2 bases and J shed 10 bases, with 15 bases lying between them. The CDR3 contains 15 residues. CDR1 is MNHEY and CDR2 is SVGAGI in the germline V gene. The CDR3 spells CASSYHTGWESPLHF. CDR3 nucleotide sequence: TGTGCCAGCAGTTACCATACAGGGTGGGAATCACCCCTCCACTTT.

The chain recombines TRBV9 with TRBJ2-1; 15 nucleotides align to TRBD2. V lost 4 bases to trimming and J lost 1 base; unmatched junction nucleotides: 12. This CDR3 has 20 residues. Germline V gene lookup returns CDR1 SGDLS and CDR2 YYNGEE. This chain's CDR3 is CASSPSSGLAGGRSYNEQFF. The CDR3 DNA follows: TGTGCCAGCAGCCCTTCCTCGGGACTAGCGGGGGGTAGGTCCTACAATGAGCAGTTCTTC.

This clonotype has just a few counts. The rearrangement joins TRBV5-1 to TRBJ2-2, with a tentative D call TRBD2 (5 bases). The CDR3 totals 14 residues. The germline CDR1 and CDR2 sequences are SGHRS and YFSETQ. The V and J ends lost 4 bases and 4 bases respectively, with 11 bases between them. The DNA of the CDR3 is TGCGCCAGCAGCCCGGGCCGGGGCACCGGGGAGCTGTTTTTT. This gives the protein CASSPGRGTGELFF. Full variable domain (outside the CDR3, taken from reference TRBV5-1 and TRBJ2-2): KAGVTQTPRYLIKTRGQQVTLSCSPISGHRSVSWYQQTPGQGLQFLFEYFSETQRNKGNFPGRFSGRQFSNSRSEMNVSTLELGDSALYLCASSPGRGTGELFFGEGSRLTVL.

The table lists this clonotype with a few counts. The chain combines TRBV7-2 with TRBJ1-2; D unclear. V was clipped by 5 bases and J by 6 bases, with 16 bases between them. CDR1 and CDR2 from the germline V gene are SGHTA and FQGNSA. The CDR3 contains 14 residues. In DNA, the CDR3 is TGTGCCAGCAGCCCCCCGGGAGGGAGAAATGGCTACACCTTC. Residues: CASSPPGGRNGYTF.

This rearrangement joins TRBV5-1 to TRBJ1-1, with a weak D call TRBD1 (5 bases). Germline V gives CDR1 SGHRS, CDR2 YFSETQ. The V end was cut by 5 bases, the J end by 10 bases, with 15 bases between. The CDR3 length is 12 residues. CDR3: CASRGGDLRAFF. Written as DNA, the CDR3 is TGCGCCAGCAGGGGAGGGGATTTGAGAGCTTTCTTT.

This chain connects TRBV5-1 to TRBJ1-1; tentatively, D is TRBD1 (5 bases). The CDR3 runs to 15 residues. Trimming removed 5 bases at V and 5 bases at J, with 19 bases between. The V gene's germline CDR1 is SGHRS and CDR2 YFSETQ. The CDR3 region has the DNA TGCGCCAGCAGGTTGTTCGTCGGGGCGTGGACTGAAGCTTTCTTT. Translating it yields CASRLFVGAWTEAFF.